Presented here are 17 T cell receptor beta chains from one specimen sequenced in a study of cytomegalovirus exposure and HLA in healthy donors. Amplification used 60 Vbeta primers and 13 Jbeta primers. Clones were sequenced by immunoSEQ multiplex PCR, and TCRdb holds only the in-frame ones, with some missing. This sample contains 40,000 to 60,000 clones. The sequenced material came from PBMCs. The receptor set was obtained from a female donor in good health and CMV-seronegative.

The chain couples TRBV30 to TRBJ1-6, with 8 bases fitting TRBD1. From germline, CDR1 is GTSNPN and CDR2 SVGIG (reference sequence). CDR3 length: 13 residues. Unmatched junction bases numbered 5, after V lost 4 bases and J lost 9 bases. The CDR3 is CAWTGQGTSPLHF. The DNA for the CDR3 is TGTGCCTGGACCGGACAGGGCACTTCACCCCTCCACTTT.

V and J are TRBV19 and TRBJ2-7, with TRBD1 as a possible D gene (6 bases). V shed 1 base and J shed 6 bases, with 10 bases lying between them. The CDR3 contains 13 residues. Per the germline V gene, CDR1 is LNHDA and CDR2 is SQIVND (reference sequence). The CDR3 sequence: CASSIGNRVEQYF. The CDR3 nucleotides read TGTGCCAGTAGTATAGGCAACAGGGTCGAGCAGTACTTC.

V and J are TRBV5-1 and TRBJ2-2; 7 bases match TRBD2. CDR3 length: 14 residues. J lost 5 bases, V lost 3 bases, and 4 bases had no gene match. CDR1 is SGHRS, CDR2 YFSETQ, per germline. DNA for the CDR3: TGCGCCAGCAGCTGGGGGGGAAAGACCGGGGAGCTGTTTTTT. This sequence encodes CASSWGGKTGELFF.

This chain uses TRBV5-4 with TRBJ2-5; D perhaps matches TRBD1 (5 bases). Germline CDR1 and CDR2: SGHNT and YYREEE (reference sequence). Trimming left V 0 bases short and J 5 bases short, with 14 bases between. CDR3 length equals 15 residues. The CDR3 protein is CASSLDQGVRETQYF. The CDR3 region has the DNA TGTGCCAGCAGCTTGGATCAGGGCGTCCGGGAGACCCAGTACTTC.

The V and J genes are TRBV5-1 and TRBJ2-5; 7 bases agree with TRBD1. This CDR3 has 14 amino acids. Germline lookup yields CDR1 SGHRS and CDR2 YFSETQ. V trimming: 4 bases; J trimming: 4 bases; junction bases outside the gene matches: 7. The CDR3 region is CASSRGGAGETQYF. CDR3 nucleotide sequence: TGCGCCAGCAGCCGAGGGGGCGCGGGAGAGACCCAGTACTTC.

The gene calls are TRBV19 and TRBJ1-1, with D hard to call. This CDR3 is 13 amino acids long. In germline, CDR1 is LNHDA, CDR2 SQIVND (reference sequence). The V end was cut by 7 bases, the J end by 11 bases, with 20 bases between. The CDR3 reads CASTSGRRERAFF. DNA of the CDR3: TGTGCCAGTACCTCGGGGAGGAGGGAGAGGGCTTTCTTT.

This chain uses TRBV11-2 with TRBJ1-1; maybe TRBD1 (6 bases). The CDR3 has 16 residues. V was cut by 4 bases and J by 0 bases, with 15 bases left in between. Germline V gene data show CDR1 as SGHAT and CDR2 as FQNNGV. In nucleotides, the CDR3 is TGTGCCAGCAGCTCCCCTGAGGGGGTCATGAACACTGAAGCTTTCTTT. Protein product: CASSSPEGVMNTEAFF.

The rearrangement uses TRBV7-2 and TRBJ1-1; D is unclear. The CDR3 consists of 14 residues. Germline V gene lookup returns CDR1 SGHTA and CDR2 FQGNSA. Trimming took off 5 bases at V and 1 base at J, with 11 bases between the two ends. CDR3: CASSLQIQNTEAFF. The DNA of the CDR3 is TGTGCCAGCAGCCTACAGATTCAGAACACTGAAGCTTTCTTT.

The rearrangement joins TRBV5-6 to TRBJ1-2, with 8 nucleotides matching TRBD1. Trimming took 1 base from V and 5 from J; bases not matched to a gene: 1. Germline V lookup: CDR1 SGHDT, CDR2 YYEEEE. This CDR3 has 13 amino acids. As DNA, the CDR3 is TGTGCCAGCAGCTTGCGACAGGGGTATGGCTACACCTTC. Encoded protein: CASSLRQGYGYTF.

The chain uses TRBV29-1 and TRBJ2-7; possibly TRBD1 for D (5 bases). The germline V gene has CDR1 SQVTM and CDR2 ANQGSEA. V lost 3 bases and J 9 bases, leaving 21 bases between the germline ends. The length of the CDR3 is 14 residues. CDR3 bases: TGCAGCGTTGATCCTACTGGACAATCTAGTGGGCAGTACTTC. It is translated as CSVDPTGQSSGQYF.

V gene TRBV5-1 combines with J gene TRBJ2-1; 10 bases map to TRBD2. The V gene's germline CDR1 is SGHRS and CDR2 YFSETQ. This CDR3 comprises 15 residues. V lost 2 bases and J lost 7; bases outside the gene matches: 6. For the CDR3, the DNA is TGCGCCAGCAGCTTCAGCGGGGGGGCGGGAAATGAGCAGTTCTTC. This gives the protein CASSFSGGAGNEQFF.

The chain uses TRBV4-3 and TRBJ2-3; TRBD2 matches at 9 bases. Per germline, CDR1 LGHNA and CDR2 YSLEER. The V segment lost 0 bases and the J segment 2 bases; nucleotides outside the gene matches: 9. The CDR3 runs to 18 residues. Here the CDR3 reads CASSQDPPSGEFTDTQYF. CDR3 coding DNA: TGCGCCAGCAGCCAAGATCCCCCTAGCGGGGAATTCACAGATACGCAGTATTTT.

The rearrangement links TRBV5-1 to TRBJ2-5, with D maybe TRBD1 (5 bases). This CDR3 comprises 15 residues. The V end was cut by 4 bases, the J end by 5 bases, with 18 bases between. In germline, CDR1 is SGHRS, CDR2 YFSETQ. The CDR3: CASSVNTGIRETQYF. For the CDR3, the DNA is TGCGCCAGCAGCGTAAATACAGGAATACGCGAGACCCAGTACTTC. Full variable domain (outside the CDR3, taken from reference TRBV5-1 and TRBJ2-5): KAGVTQTPRYLIKTRGQQVTLSCSPISGHRSVSWYQQTPGQGLQFLFEYFSETQRNKGNFPGRFSGRQFSNSRSEMNVSTLELGDSALYLCASSVNTGIRETQYFGPGTRLLVL.

V and J are TRBV18 and TRBJ1-1, with 9 nucleotides matching TRBD1. This CDR3 spans 17 amino acids. The ends lost 3 bases at V and 1 base at J; junction bases unmatched: 9. Looked up from germline, CDR1 is KGHSH and CDR2 is LQKENI. DNA of the CDR3: TGTGCCAGCTCACCCTTTCTCGGACAGGGGAAGAACACTGAAGCTTTCTTT. Protein: CASSPFLGQGKNTEAFF.

The chain carries TRBV13 and TRBJ2-7, with 12 bases aligning to TRBD2. The length of the CDR3 is 16 residues. Germline V gene sequence: CDR1 PRHDT, CDR2 FYEKMQ (reference sequence). The junction had 2 bases not matched to a gene; V was cut back by 0 bases and J by 2 bases. Here the CDR3 DNA reads TGTGCCAGCAGCTTAGGGCTAGCGGGGGGGCCCTACGAGCAGTACTTC. Its protein product is CASSLGLAGGPYEQYF.

The gene calls are TRBV30 and TRBJ1-5; TRBD1 agrees at 8 bases. Germline V gives CDR1 GTSNPN, CDR2 SVGIG (reference sequence). This CDR3 is 14 amino acids long. Trimming cost V 4 bases and J 4 bases; bases outside gene matches: 6. The CDR3 reads CAWNLGTGNQPQHF. CDR3 sequence (DNA): TGTGCCTGGAATCTTGGGACAGGTAATCAGCCCCAGCATTTT. The full variable domain, in which reference TRBV30 and TRBJ1-5 provide the parts outside the CDR3, is SQTIHQWPATLVQPVGSPLSLECTVEGTSNPNLYWYRQAAGRGLQLLFYSVGIGQISSEVPQNLSASRPQDRQFILSSKKLLLSDSGFYLCAWNLGTGNQPQHFGDGTRLSIL.

The J gene is TRBJ1-1, the V gene TRBV19, with TRBD1 matching over 9 bases. Germline V gene data show CDR1 as LNHDA and CDR2 as SQIVND (reference sequence). V lost 5 bases and J lost 2; bases outside the gene matches: 15. The CDR3 sequence is 18 residues long. The CDR3 DNA reads as TGTGCCAGTAGTCCAGGCCCGATTACAGGGGGCGTTAACACTGAAGCTTTCTTT. This sequence encodes CASSPGPITGGVNTEAFF.